Described below is a single TCR beta chain sequence and its context. No antigen is known for it. A library made for alpha chains picked up this beta chain off target, so its size means little. Time point meaning: sample taken at primary tumor resection. Unsorted whole RNA from tumor, nontumor lung or frozen PBMC underwent sequencing. The donors were about 67 patients with non-small cell lung cancer that was early-stage and untreated. The sample comes from a study of spatial heterogeneity in lung cancer. For the study at large: For the average unique TCR and UMI combination, more than 9.5 occurrences appeared in raw reads.

The presence of a unique molecular identifier marked each TCR cDNA molecule. Each CDR3 protein gets one entry after TCRdb re-called the 5' RACE reads with MiXCR. The data contain around 4,000 distinct CDR3 sequences, 34% of them seen just once; the ten biggest clones take up roughly 34%. Notes on the study in general: Ubiquitous expanded tumor TCRs appeared in blood more at resection than follow-up.

With 0 bases removed from V and 2 bases from J, the gap between germline ends came to 14 bases. This CDR3 contains 15 residues. Per the germline V gene, CDR1 is GTSNPN and CDR2 is SVGIG (reference sequence). The rearrangement joins TRBV30 to TRBJ2-7, with D tentatively TRBD1 (6 bases). This sample comprised PBMCs, obtained at surgery. The receptor comes from a male donor with early-stage non-small cell lung cancer. CDR3 nucleotide sequence: TGTGCCTGGAGTGTACCAAGGGGGATCGCCTACGAGCAGTACTTC. Its translation is CAWSVPRGIAYEQYF.